A selection of T cell receptor beta chains follows, all from one sample in a study of tumor-infiltrating lymphocytes in primary liver carcinoma. TCRdb reprocessed the multiplex PCR reads with MiXCR, giving one entry per CDR3 protein. This table has approximately 40,000 distinct CDR3 sequences, 74% appearing once. Input material: liver tumor tissue from sampling region 4. The receptors were sampled from a man between 40 and 49 years old with primary liver carcinoma and hepatitis B virus infection. Both conserved end residues are part of each CDR3. A D gene is named only where the DNA matches it firmly. The size entry is marked missing in some rows and otherwise reads once, few, many or a size class.

clone_size,d_call,v_call,cdr3_length,j_call,cdr3_nt,cdr3_aa
.,TRBD2,TRBV12-3/TRBV12-4,14,TRBJ2-2,TGTGCCAACAGACTAGCGGGTCCCACCGGGAAGCTGTTTTTT,CANRLAGPTGKLFF
.,.,TRBV12-3/TRBV12-4,14,TRBJ2-4,TGTGCCACGAGTCCCATAGGGGAAGGAAATATTCAGTACTTC,CATSPIGEGNIQYF
.,TRBD2,TRBV6-5,17,TRBJ2-1,TGTGCCAGCAGCTACCATGTTTCTAGCGGGAGTGTTCATGAGCAGTTCTTC,CASSYHVSSGSVHEQFF
once,.,TRBV28,15,TRBJ1-4,TGTGTCAGCAGTTTCGGGGGCTCTATCAATGAAAAATTGTTTTTT,CVSSFGGSINEKLFF
medium-sized,TRBD2,TRBV4-1,18,TRBJ2-3,TGCGCCAGCAGCCTTCGGGTCACTAGCGGGGGAAGCACAGATACGCAGTATTTT,CASSLRVTSGGSTDTQYF
many,TRBD2,TRBV24-1,13,TRBJ2-1,TGTGCCACCAGGCTAGCGGGAGGCAATGAGCAGTTCTTC,CATRLAGGNEQFF
.,TRBD1,TRBV7-6,14,TRBJ2-3,TGTGCCAGCAGCTTAGCCACAGGGGCAGATACGCAGTATTTT,CASSLATGADTQYF
.,TRBD2,TRBV6-2/TRBV6-3,13,TRBJ2-1,TGTGCCAGGATGACTAGCGGGAGAACTAAGCAGTTCTTC,CARMTSGRTKQFF
.,.,TRBV28,17,TRBJ2-3,TGTGCCAGCAGTTTAACGACTGTGGAAATTAGCACAGATACGCAGTATTTT,CASSLTTVEISTDTQYF
.,.,TRBV11-2,16,TRBJ2-3,TGTGCCAGCAGCAGAGGAAGTACAGGGAGCACAGATACGCAATATTTT,CASSRGSTGSTDTQYF
.,.,TRBV6-5,17,TRBJ2-1,TGTGCCAGCAGCCACCATGTTTCTAGTGGGAGTTTTCATGTGCAGTTATTC,CASSHHVSSGSFHVQLF
.,TRBD2,TRBV19,18,TRBJ2-7,TGTGGCAGTAGTGTTAGTGGGCTAGCGGGAACATCCTCCTACGAGCACTACTTC,CGSSVSGLAGTSSYEHYF
.,.,TRBV7-9,14,TRBJ1-6,TGTGCCAGCAGCTCTGGGACATCGGGTTCACCCCTCTACTTT,CASSSGTSGSPLYF
.,TRBD1,TRBV5-6,15,TRBJ2-2,TGTGCCAGCGACTGGGGACAGACGAACACCGGGGAGCCGCTTTTT,CASDWGQTNTGEPLF
many,.,TRBV5-1,15,TRBJ1-1,TGCGCCAGCAGCTTGGGACAGGCTATGAACACTGAAGCTTTCTTT,CASSLGQAMNTEAFF
.,.,TRBV24-1,13,TRBJ2-7,TGTGTCACCAGCAACGCGGCCTCCTATGAGCAGTACTTC,CVTSNAASYEQYF
.,.,TRBV10-3,12,TRBJ2-5,TGTGCCATCAGTGAGTCCCGGGAGACCCGGTACTTC,CAISESRETRYF
.,.,TRBV6-5,13,TRBJ2-1,TGTGCCAGCAGATCCTGCCCTTACAATGAGCTGTTCTTC,CASRSCPYNELFF
.,TRBD1,TRBV11-3,13,TRBJ2-7,TGTGTCAGCAGCATGGGACAGTCCTACGGGCAGTACTTC,CVSSMGQSYGQYF
.,.,TRBV5-1,17,TRBJ1-1,TGCGCCAGCAGCCTGACGGGGTTACAACTCTCGAACATTGAAGCTTTCTTT,CASSLTGLQLSNIEAFF
.,.,TRBV6-2/TRBV6-3,11,TRBJ1-1,TGTGGCAGCAGTTCGGCAGAGCCGGTTTTCTTC,CGSSSAEPVFF
.,.,TRBV29-1,15,TRBJ2-3,TGCGGTGTTGAGGGCGGGGCCGGCATCACAAATACGCAGTATTTT,CGVEGGAGITNTQYF
medium-sized,.,TRBV4-3,13,TRBJ2-7,TGCGCCAGCAGCCAAGAACAGCGCTACGAGCAGTACTTC,CASSQEQRYEQYF
many,TRBD1,TRBV7-9,17,TRBJ2-2,TGTGCCAGCAGCTTTTCCGGGACAGCCGCGAACACCGGGGAGCTGTTTTTT,CASSFSGTAANTGELFF
.,TRBD2,TRBV30,14,TRBJ2-1,TGTGCCTGGTCGCACGGAATAGCGGGGAAAGAGCAGTTCTTC,CAWSHGIAGKEQFF
.,TRBD1,TRBV7-8,15,TRBJ1-5,TGTGCCAGCAGCTTAGGGACAGGGAAGAATCAGCCCCCGCATTTT,CASSLGTGKNQPPHF
.,.,TRBV11-1,15,TRBJ2-7,TGTGCCAGCAGCTCATCCCGGGACTTCCCCTACGAGCTGTACTTC,CASSSSRDFPYELYF
.,.,TRBV11-1,12,TRBJ2-7,TGTGCCAGCAGCCCAAACAGTTATGAGCAGTACTTC,CASSPNSYEQYF